This T cell receptor beta chain is drawn from a study of T cell responses to AZD1222 COVID-19 vaccine. Findings and limits, study-wide: Clonal diversity was possibly underestimated, and the donors were mostly white British, with more females. The repertoires were collected only after the peak T cell response. Dominant at 160-218 and 743-854, vaccine-associated CD4 TCRs also spanned spike.

The V gene end was trimmed by 0 bases and the J gene end by 2 bases; junction bases not matched to a gene: 10. There are 18 residues in the CDR3. Germline assignment: CDR1 SGHNT and CDR2 YYREEE (reference sequence). This clone was seen just once. Its antigen is not identified. Libraries were prepared by immunoSEQ multiplex PCR; TCRdb keeps only in-frame clonotypes and omits some of them. The table has about 140,000 clones, more than 85% seen once; the top ten hold about 3.7%. Sequencing used peripheral blood, obtained 28 days after the second AZD1222 dose. The source of this sequence is an adult who received the AZD1222 COVID-19 vaccine. The gene calls are TRBV5-4 and TRBJ2-7, with TRBD2 matching 11 bases. The CDR3 sequence: CASSLEWGIAGGPYEQYF. The DNA of the CDR3 is TGTGCCAGCAGCTTGGAGTGGGGTATAGCGGGAGGGCCCTACGAGCAGTACTTC.